A single sample gave rise to the 16 T cell receptor beta chains below, sequenced in a study of early T cells in non-severe SARS-CoV-2 infection (dated by TCRdb to 2020 to 2022). Libraries were made using 5' RACE. The sequencer was a NextSeq 500. TCRdb redid the processing of the public reads, applying fastp at Q25 and MiXCR, and retained in-frame beta chains. Entries that share a CDR3 protein sequence are merged under the most common genes and DNA. In this sample the table shows tens of thousands of distinct CDR3 sequences, more than 4% of which occur a single time. Roughly 4.5% of the sample belongs to the ten largest clones. The sequenced material came from whole blood. The receptors were gathered from an adult who was a healthcare worker with PCR-confirmed SARS-CoV-2 infection or an uninfected control (not recorded which).

In its sample, this clonotype was seen many times. The J gene is TRBJ1-2, the V gene TRBV19; D gene unclear. Germline V gene data show CDR1 as LNHDA and CDR2 as SQIVND (reference sequence). CDR3 length equals 15 residues. The ends were cut back, 5 bases at V and 2 bases at J, with 15 bases in the middle. The CDR3 DNA sequence: TGTGCCAGTAGTCCTATCGACGGAAGGAACTATGGCTACACCTTC. It is translated as CASSPIDGRNYGYTF.

By share, this clonotype ranks as medium-sized. The genes are TRBV6-2 or TRBV6-3 and TRBJ2-7; TRBD2 aligns across 8 bases. Germline-derived CDR1 and CDR2 are MNHEY and SVGEGT. This CDR3 spans 14 amino acids. V shed 4 bases, J shed 4 bases, and the junction held 6 bases outside the gene matches. For the CDR3, the DNA is TGTGCCAGCAGTTTTGCGCGGGGGGCGTACGAGCAGTACTTC. Protein product: CASSFARGAYEQYF.

The sample holds many counts of this clonotype. The chain employs TRBV7-2 and TRBJ2-5; D may match TRBD1 or TRBD2 (5 bases each). Per germline, CDR1 SGHTA and CDR2 FQGNSA. CDR3 length: 14 amino acids. V lost 5 bases and J lost 5, with 15 bases in between. The CDR3 region is CASSRLRGGETQYF. The CDR3 region has the DNA TGTGCCAGCAGCCGGTTGAGGGGCGGTGAGACCCAGTACTTC.

The table lists this clonotype with many counts. This chain links TRBV6-2 or TRBV6-3 with TRBJ2-5, with D perhaps matching TRBD1 (5 bases). The CDR3 is made up of 14 amino acids. V lost 3 bases to trimming and J lost 7 bases, with 15 bases between them. CDR1 is MNHEY and CDR2 is SVGEGT in the germline V gene. CDR3 DNA sequence: TGTGCCAGCAGTTATTCGAACCTCCAGGGGACCCAGTACTTC. This codes for CASSYSNLQGTQYF.

This clonotype has more than one count but fewer than ten. This chain uses TRBV7-2 with TRBJ2-1; D ambiguous. CDR3 length: 14 amino acids. V gave up 5 bases and J gave up 4 bases, with 12 bases separating them. CDR1 is SGHTA and CDR2 is FQGNSA in the germline V gene. The CDR3 nucleotides read TGTGCCAGCAGCCGCCAGGACGGGTACAATGAGCAGTTCTTC. Translation gives CASSRQDGYNEQFF.

The sample holds a few counts of this clonotype. This chain joins TRBV11-2 and TRBJ2-3; D is unresolved. The ends were cut back, 3 bases at V and 6 bases at J, with 4 bases in the middle. Germline assignment: CDR1 SGHAT and CDR2 FQNNGV. The CDR3 totals 11 residues. The CDR3 loop reads CASSFPDTQYF. The CDR3 DNA reads TGTGCCAGCAGCTTCCCCGATACGCAGTATTTT.

This clonotype has only a few counts. The chain carries TRBV4-1 and TRBJ2-1, with 10 nucleotides matching TRBD2. CDR3 length: 14 residues. From germline, CDR1 is MGHRA and CDR2 YSYEKL. Unmatched junction bases numbered 5, after V lost 3 bases and J lost 9 bases. CDR3 protein: CASSHGTSVPEQFF. CDR3 coding DNA: TGCGCCAGCAGCCACGGGACTAGCGTCCCTGAGCAGTTCTTC.

This clonotype occurred many times. This sequence joins TRBV7-2 and TRBJ2-3; 7 bases align to TRBD1. The CDR3 is made up of 14 amino acids. CDR1 is SGHTA and CDR2 is FQGNSA in the germline V gene. V shed 7 bases, J shed 2 bases, and the junction held 6 bases outside the gene matches. The CDR3 bases are TGTGCCAGCAAACCGGGACAGCTCACAGATACGCAGTATTTT. Translated, it gives CASKPGQLTDTQYF.

The chain has TRBV4-2 and TRBJ2-7; the match to TRBD1 covers 10 bases. J gave up 2 bases and V 5 bases, and 3 bases lay outside the gene matches. CDR1 is LGHNA, CDR2 YNFKEQ, per germline. The CDR3 sequence is 14 residues long. CDR3 protein: CASSTGTGAYEQYF. As DNA, the CDR3 is TGTGCCAGCAGCACCGGGACAGGGGCCTACGAGCAGTACTTC.

This clonotype was seen ten or more times. V gene TRBV2 combines with J gene TRBJ1-5, with D possibly being TRBD1 (6 bases). Germline V CDR1 and CDR2: SNHLY, FYNNEI. The CDR3 totals 17 residues. V dropped 4 bases and J dropped 1 base, with 17 bases sitting between them. CDR3 region: CASSGGVSRGSNQPQHF. CDR3 nucleotides: TGTGCCAGCAGTGGAGGGGTTTCCAGGGGAAGCAATCAGCCCCAGCATTTT.

The chain joins TRBV11-2 to TRBJ1-1, with 7 bases aligning to TRBD1. This CDR3 region has 15 residues. V lost 6 bases and J lost 0; bases outside the gene matches: 7. Germline CDR1 SGHAT, CDR2 FQNNGV. This CDR3 reads CASRPGTDMNTEAFF. The DNA for the CDR3 is TGTGCCAGCAGACCTGGGACAGATATGAACACTGAAGCTTTCTTT.

This clonotype occurred many times. The chain joins TRBV7-2 to TRBJ2-3; TRBD2 aligns across 12 bases. Germline assignment: CDR1 SGHTA and CDR2 FQGNSA. Germline trimming cut 5 bases from V and 2 bases from J; bases unmatched to any gene: 5. CDR3 length: 16 residues. The CDR3 coding sequence is TGTGCCAGCAGCAGGACTAGCGGGGAACCCACAGATACGCAGTATTTT. Protein: CASSRTSGEPTDTQYF.

This clonotype was counted many times. At one end the junction does not follow the germline gene, possibly because of a read error. The chain employs TRBV11-3 and TRBJ2-3; D unresolved. The CDR3 runs 13 residues. The germline V gene has CDR1 SGHNT and CDR2 YENEEA. CDR3 protein: CASSLESSDTQYF. DNA of the CDR3: TGTGCCAGCAGCCTAGAGAGTTCAGATACGCAGTATTTT.

This clonotype showed up just a few times. This chain connects TRBV13 to TRBJ2-5, with 9 bases identical to TRBD1. Trimming removed 0 bases from V and 0 bases from J; junction bases left unmatched: 5. The CDR3 is 17 amino acids. CDR1 is PRHDT, CDR2 FYEKMQ, per germline (reference sequence). CDR3 residues: CASSLGLGQGYQETQYF. The CDR3 region has the DNA TGTGCCAGCAGCTTAGGCCTGGGACAGGGTTACCAAGAGACCCAGTACTTC.

This clonotype has only a few counts. J is TRBJ2-3 and V is TRBV20-1; D gene unclear. Germline-derived CDR1 and CDR2 are DFQATT and SNEGSKA (reference sequence). V was shortened by 0 bases and J by 9 bases, with 10 bases between the two germline ends. This CDR3 comprises 12 residues. The CDR3 DNA reads as TGCAGTGCTAGAGATATGGGCACAACGCAGTATTTT. Translation gives CSARDMGTTQYF.

This clonotype occurred many times. The chain combines TRBV7-2 with TRBJ2-7; TRBD2 matches 8 bases. Germline CDR1 and CDR2: SGHTA and FQGNSA. The CDR3 has 15 residues. Trimming took 4 bases from V and 5 from J; bases not matched to a gene: 10. CDR3 in DNA: TGTGCCAGCAGCTCAAAAGGACTAGCCAACAACGAGCAGTACTTC. Translation gives CASSSKGLANNEQYF.